Below, 30 T cell receptor beta chains from the same sample are listed, as sequenced in a study of T cells expressing NK-cell markers. TCRdb reprocessed the 5' RACE reads, with one entry per CDR3 protein and no DNA. This sample contains roughly 300,000 distinct CDR3 sequences. Sequencing was carried out using blood T cells: a sorted CD56 or NKG2C T cell subset, CD4+ or CD8+ T cells, or bulk PBMC T cells (not recorded which). The receptors derive from a woman aged 18-70 years in good health.

This chain links TRBV5-6 with TRBJ2-3; TCRdb names TRBD1, which stays unverified in the absence of DNA. The CDR3 consists of 16 residues. CDR1 SGHDT and CDR2 YYEEEE come from the germline V gene. The CDR3 is CASSLGWAAAPDTQYF.

This rearrangement joins TRBV7-2 to TRBJ1-6; TCRdb's D call, TRBD1, is unchecked because there is no DNA. This CDR3 is 17 amino acids long. Germline CDR1 reads SGHTA; CDR2 reads FQGNSA. CDR3 region: CASSLAPLRGGNSPLHF.

J is TRBJ2-1 and V is TRBV20-1; TCRdb outputs TRBD2, but without DNA this stays unchecked. Germline assignment: CDR1 DFQATT and CDR2 SNEGSKA (reference sequence). The CDR3 runs 13 residues. CDR3: CSARTPGLEVPFF.

The gene calls are TRBV7-3 and TRBJ2-1; there is no DNA to check the TCRdb D call of TRBD1. Per the germline V gene, CDR1 is SGHTA and CDR2 is FQGTGA. The CDR3 totals 16 residues. The CDR3 spells CASSLGGGSRYNEQFF.

J is TRBJ2-3 and V is TRBV12-3 or TRBV12-4; as DNA is missing, the TRBD1 call by TCRdb cannot be tested. This CDR3 is built from 14 residues. CDR3 in amino acids: CASSPTGGPDTQYF.

The chain uses TRBV20-1 and TRBJ2-5; TCRdb gives TRBD2 as the D gene, but with no DNA this cannot be confirmed. This CDR3 contains 17 residues. Germline loops: CDR1 DFQATT, CDR2 SNEGSKA (reference sequence). This chain's CDR3 is CSAPRLAGGPYQETQYF.

V is TRBV11-1 and J is TRBJ1-1; TCRdb proposes TRBD1, but this gene call is untestable without DNA. The CDR3 contains 17 residues. Germline V lookup: CDR1 SGHAT, CDR2 FQDESV (reference sequence). The CDR3: CASSFLGEGGPNTEAFF.

V usage is TRBV12-5 and J usage is TRBJ1-3; the D call of TRBD1 rests on TCRdb alone, since no DNA is present to check it. The CDR3 totals 15 residues. Germline lookup yields CDR1 LGHNT and CDR2 FRNRAP. This CDR3 reads CASGLATGAGNTIYF. The full variable domain, in which reference TRBV12-5 and TRBJ1-3 provide the parts outside the CDR3, is DARVTQTPRHKVTEMGQEVTMRCQPILGHNTVFWYRQTMMQGLELLAYFRNRAPLDDSGMPKDRFSAEMPDATLATLKIQPSEPRDSAVYFCASGLATGAGNTIYFGEGSWLTVV.

The CDR3 region is CASSPRRDGRGDEQFF. The chain is built from TRBV5-1 and TRBJ2-1; TCRdb names TRBD2, which stays unverified in the absence of DNA. This CDR3 is 16 amino acids long. Germline assignment: CDR1 SGHRS and CDR2 YFSETQ.

This chain links TRBV7-2 with TRBJ2-5; TCRdb designates TRBD2, a call that cannot be tested without DNA. CDR3 length: 17 amino acids. The germline V gene encodes CDR1 SGHTA and CDR2 FQGNSA. The CDR3 sequence is CASSLRGRPAGQETQYF.

Here the CDR3 reads CASRGHFNYGYTF. This chain joins TRBV6-1 and TRBJ1-2; TCRdb indicates TRBD1, and absent DNA this call remains unverified. The CDR3 is 13 amino acids. Per the germline V gene, CDR1 is MNHNS and CDR2 is SASEGT.

The chain joins TRBV5-1 to TRBJ2-7. The V gene's germline CDR1 is SGHRS and CDR2 YFSETQ. CDR3 length equals 14 residues. The CDR3 reads CASSLGQRPYEQYF.

The chain joins TRBV29-1 to TRBJ2-3; TCRdb designates TRBD2, a call that cannot be tested without DNA. This CDR3 region has 15 residues. Germline CDR1 reads SQVTM; CDR2 reads ANQGSEA. The CDR3 sequence: CSETGLAGEADTQYF.

The chain joins TRBV10-3 to TRBJ2-7; TCRdb's D call of TRBD2 is untestable without DNA. In germline, CDR1 is ENHRY, CDR2 SYGVKD. The CDR3 totals 15 residues. CDR3 region: CAISFGREATYEQYF.

V is TRBV28 and J is TRBJ2-2; TCRdb designates TRBD2, a call that cannot be tested without DNA. Germline loops: CDR1 MDHEN, CDR2 SYDVKM. The CDR3 spans 15 residues. The CDR3 loop is CASSLNGGVTGELFF.

V usage is TRBV7-2 and J usage is TRBJ2-5; there is no DNA to check the TCRdb D call of TRBD1. Germline CDR1 and CDR2: SGHTA and FQGNSA. This CDR3 has 15 amino acids. This chain's CDR3 is CASSPAAQGRQTQYF.

This rearrangement joins TRBV19 to TRBJ1-1; checking the TCRdb D call of TRBD1 is not possible without DNA. The CDR3 spans 14 residues. The germline V gene encodes CDR1 LNHDA and CDR2 SQIVND (reference sequence). CDR3 amino acids: CASSTRRDNTEAFF.

The rearrangement uses TRBV5-1 and TRBJ2-3. Germline values: CDR1 SGHRS, CDR2 YFSETQ. There are 14 residues in the CDR3. Here the CDR3 reads CASSPDSDRDTQYF.

The chain couples TRBV20-1 to TRBJ1-1. This CDR3 contains 12 residues. Per germline, CDR1 DFQATT and CDR2 SNEGSKA (reference sequence). CDR3 residues: CSASWGGTEAFF.

The chain couples TRBV29-1 to TRBJ2-5. The CDR3 totals 11 residues. Germline V CDR1 and CDR2: SQVTM, ANQGSEA. This chain's CDR3 is CSVVPPQEQYF.

The gene calls are TRBV11-1 and TRBJ2-5; TCRdb lists TRBD1, though no DNA is available to test this call. The CDR3 has 16 residues. The germline CDR1 and CDR2 sequences are SGHAT and FQDESV (reference sequence). The CDR3 reads CASSFPTGQGTETQYF.

This rearrangement joins TRBV6-1 to TRBJ2-1; TCRdb's D call of TRBD2 is untestable without DNA. This CDR3 contains 19 residues. The V gene's germline CDR1 is MNHNS and CDR2 SASEGT. CDR3 amino acids: CASIRRLAGGGDSYNEQFF.

The chain employs TRBV18 and TRBJ2-5; the D call from TCRdb, TRBD2, cannot be confirmed without DNA. Per germline, CDR1 KGHSH and CDR2 LQKENI. This CDR3 spans 16 amino acids. CDR3: CASSPPGLAGAETQYF.

The chain has TRBV6-2 or TRBV6-3 and TRBJ2-5; as DNA is missing, the TRBD1 call by TCRdb cannot be tested. Germline CDR1 MNHEY, CDR2 SVGEGT. The CDR3 runs to 17 residues. CDR3 region: CASSPTRKAGFQETQYF.

The genes are TRBV9 and TRBJ2-2; without DNA, the TCRdb call of TRBD2 cannot be checked. The CDR3 totals 15 residues. Germline loops: CDR1 SGDLS, CDR2 YYNGEE. CDR3 sequence reads: CASSAGTSGNGELFF. The whole variable domain, remainder taken from reference TRBV9 and TRBJ2-2, is DSGVTQTPKHLITATGQRVTLRCSPRSGDLSVYWYQQSLDQGLQFLIQYYNGEERAKGNILERFSAQQFPDLHSELNLSSLELGDSALYFCASSAGTSGNGELFFGEGSRLTVL.

The CDR3 here is CSTGRGTGPRPETQYF. The chain links TRBV29-1 to TRBJ2-5; checking the TCRdb D call of TRBD1 is not possible without DNA. CDR3 size: 16 residues. CDR1 is SQVTM and CDR2 is ANQGSEA in the germline V gene.

V usage is TRBV20-1 and J usage is TRBJ2-1; the D call of TRBD2 rests on TCRdb alone, since no DNA is present to check it. The V gene's germline CDR1 is DFQATT and CDR2 SNEGSKA (reference sequence). There are 15 residues in the CDR3. CDR3 in amino acids: CSARALAGGYNEQFF.

The chain links TRBV12-3 or TRBV12-4 to TRBJ1-2; the TCRdb call, TRBD1, lacks DNA for checking. The CDR3 is 13 residues long. CDR3 amino acids: CASKSDREFGNTF.

The CDR3 reads CASSYSPGPPLHF. The chain links TRBV6-5 to TRBJ1-6; the TCRdb D gene call, TRBD1, has no DNA to confirm it. Looked up from germline, CDR1 is MNHEY and CDR2 is SVGAGI. The CDR3 is made up of 13 amino acids.

The chain employs TRBV23-1 and TRBJ2-1; TCRdb names TRBD1, which stays unverified in the absence of DNA. TRBV23-1 counts as an open reading frame of uncertain function. The CDR3 sequence is 19 residues long. CDR3 loop: CASSQSSKAGTGAYNEQFF.